The 12 T cell receptor beta chains given below trace back to one sample, sequenced in a study of OX40 agonist ivuxolimab in advanced cancers. The method was immunoSEQ multiplex PCR; TCRdb's version includes in-frame clones alone and lacks a portion of them. The table has about 41,000 clones, 80% to 90% seen once; the top ten hold 2.6%. The sequences come from CD4+ or CD8+ T cells sorted from blood, collected in a trial of the OX40 agonist ivuxolimab. The receptors originated from an adult with an advanced solid tumor such as melanoma, head and neck, liver or kidney cancer.

This clone was counted only a few times. This chain uses TRBV4-2 with TRBJ1-5, with 8 bases lining up with TRBD1. Germline lookup yields CDR1 LGHNA and CDR2 YNFKEQ. CDR3 length equals 15 residues. J was trimmed by 5 bases and V by 0 bases; bases with no gene match: 3. CDR3 in amino acids: CASSQEDRDHQPQHF. The DNA for the CDR3 is TGTGCCAGCAGCCAAGAGGACAGGGATCATCAGCCCCAGCATTTT.

The CDR3 sequence is CASSLVEGSHSEQFF. The CDR3 coding sequence is TGTGCCAGCAGCTTAGTTGAAGGGAGCCATAGTGAGCAGTTCTTC. The rearrangement uses TRBV7-7 and TRBJ2-1; perhaps TRBD2 as D (5 bases). Trimming removed 1 base from V and 9 bases from J, with 16 bases in between. CDR1 SSHAT and CDR2 FNYEAQ come from the germline V gene (reference sequence). This CDR3 comprises 15 residues.

The J gene is TRBJ1-4, the V gene TRBV9; D may be TRBD1 (6 bases). The length of the CDR3 is 14 residues. Germline V CDR1 and CDR2: SGDLS, YYNGEE. V was trimmed by 4 bases and J by 8 bases, leaving 15 bases between them. CDR3 residues: CASSPGPTGEKLFF. In nucleotides, the CDR3 is TGTGCCAGCAGCCCGGGCCCGACAGGCGAAAAACTGTTTTTT.

This chain connects TRBV27 to TRBJ1-5; a possible D gene is TRBD1 (5 bases). The germline V gene has CDR1 MNHEY and CDR2 SMNVEV (reference sequence). Trimming removed 4 bases at V and 6 bases at J, with 10 bases between. This CDR3 is 13 amino acids long. CDR3 DNA sequence: TGTGCCAGCAGTTGGGGGGGAAGTCAGCCCCAGCATTTT. Its protein product is CASSWGGSQPQHF.

The chain recombines TRBV5-1 with TRBJ2-3, with D unresolved. Germline V gene sequence: CDR1 SGHRS, CDR2 YFSETQ. V lost 0 bases and J 3 bases, leaving 11 bases between the germline ends. This CDR3 has 15 amino acids. The CDR3 loop reads CASSLESRSTDTQYF. Written as DNA, the CDR3 is TGCGCCAGCAGCTTGGAATCGCGGTCTACAGATACGCAGTATTTT. Supplemented by reference TRBV5-1 and TRBJ2-3, the full variable domain reads KAGVTQTPRYLIKTRGQQVTLSCSPISGHRSVSWYQQTPGQGLQFLFEYFSETQRNKGNFPGRFSGRQFSNSRSEMNVSTLELGDSALYLCASSLESRSTDTQYFGPGTRLTVL.

The chain uses TRBV5-1 and TRBJ2-3; the match to TRBD2 covers 8 bases. Trimming removed 5 bases from V and 6 bases from J; junction bases left unmatched: 14. CDR3 size: 16 residues. Germline assignment: CDR1 SGHRS and CDR2 YFSETQ. CDR3 in amino acids: CASRDGSGSSFDTQYF. The DNA for the CDR3 is TGCGCCAGCAGAGATGGAAGCGGGAGTAGTTTCGATACGCAGTATTTT.

The V call is TRBV7-9, the J call TRBJ2-7; D gene uncertain. Trimming took off 0 bases at V and 2 bases at J, with 11 bases between the two ends. Germline CDR1 is SEHNR and CDR2 is FQNEAQ (reference sequence). The CDR3 has 15 amino acids. This CDR3 reads CASSLAIGTAYEQYF. Written as DNA, the CDR3 is TGTGCCAGCAGCTTAGCGATCGGCACCGCCTACGAGCAGTACTTC.

The V gene is TRBV9, the J gene TRBJ2-3; D ambiguous. Germline V gene lookup returns CDR1 SGDLS and CDR2 YYNGEE. This CDR3 has 15 amino acids. The V gene lost 1 base and the J gene lost 2 bases, with 11 bases spanning the gap. In DNA, the CDR3 is TGTGCCAGCAGCGTAATAGGGCAGAACACAGATACGCAGTATTTT. Protein sequence: CASSVIGQNTDTQYF. Combining the CDR3 with reference TRBV9 and TRBJ2-3 gives the whole variable domain DSGVTQTPKHLITATGQRVTLRCSPRSGDLSVYWYQQSLDQGLQFLIQYYNGEERAKGNILERFSAQQFPDLHSELNLSSLELGDSALYFCASSVIGQNTDTQYFGPGTRLTVL.

The chain employs TRBV5-6 and TRBJ2-5, with D perhaps matching TRBD2 (6 bases). The better agreement between TRBJ2-7 and the DNA end casts doubt on the J call. The CDR3 length is 16 residues. Germline CDR1 reads SGHDT; CDR2 reads YYEEEE. The CDR3 DNA follows: TGTGCCAGCAGCCATTTTCGCACCCTGGGAGGTTACGAGCAGTACTTC. This codes for CASSHFRTLGGYEQYF.

V and J are TRBV6-1 and TRBJ2-3; TRBD2 is a possible D gene (5 bases). With 0 bases removed from V and 4 bases from J, the gap between germline ends came to 8 bases. Germline CDR1 and CDR2: MNHNS and SASEGT. The CDR3 runs 14 residues. CDR3: CASSEAFGADTQYF. The CDR3 coding sequence is TGTGCCAGCAGTGAAGCGTTCGGGGCAGATACGCAGTATTTT.

The rearrangement links TRBV2 to TRBJ1-2; D gene ambiguous. Germline CDR1 is SNHLY and CDR2 is FYNNEI. V lost 1 base and J lost 4, with 10 bases in between. CDR3 length equals 14 residues. CDR3 sequence: CASSEVSRSYGYTF. In DNA, the CDR3 is TGTGCCAGCAGTGAAGTAAGCAGGAGCTATGGCTACACCTTC.

The gene calls are TRBV5-6 and TRBJ2-7; D possibly corresponds to TRBD2 (5 bases). Trimming left V 0 bases short and J 5 bases short, with 12 bases between. The CDR3 has 14 amino acids. Germline V gene sequence: CDR1 SGHDT, CDR2 YYEEEE. The chain's CDR3 is CASSLVDSRHEQYF. CDR3 coding DNA: TGTGCCAGCAGCTTGGTGGACTCCCGCCACGAGCAGTACTTC.